The 18 T cell receptor beta chains listed next were all sequenced from one sample in a study of blood T cell repertoires in COVID-19. Generated by immunoSEQ multiplex PCR, the TCRdb table keeps only in-frame clones and is missing some. The sample holds about 380,000 clones, about 88% seen once. Material: PBMCs or T cells enriched from blood (not recorded which). The origin of the receptors is a young woman who had recovered from COVID-19.

This clone was counted a single time. The CDR3 loop is CASSLVISGNTIYF. The CDR3 DNA reads as TGTGCCAGCAGCTTAGTTATCTCTGGAAACACCATATATTTT. This chain joins TRBV11-2 and TRBJ1-3; no clear D. With 1 base removed from V and 0 bases from J, the gap between germline ends came to 4 bases. Germline loops: CDR1 SGHAT, CDR2 FQNNGV. There are 14 residues in the CDR3.

The V gene is TRBV2, the J gene TRBJ2-2; TRBD2 aligns across 7 bases. The CDR3 has 14 amino acids. Trimming removed 6 bases from V and 5 bases from J; junction bases left unmatched: 6. Germline V gene sequence: CDR1 SNHLY, CDR2 FYNNEI. CDR3 loop: CASRPGLWTGELFF. CDR3 sequence (DNA): TGTGCCAGCAGACCGGGACTATGGACCGGGGAGCTGTTTTTT.

Concerning this clone: This same CDR3 is encoded by further DNA sequences in the sample. The chain combines TRBV6-5 with TRBJ2-7, with TRBD1 matching 8 bases. Germline V gives CDR1 MNHEY, CDR2 SVGAGI. The CDR3 covers 14 residues. V was pared by 2 bases and J by 3 bases, with 3 bases of the junction left unmatched. The CDR3: CASSYRGQGYEQYF. The DNA for the CDR3 is TGTGCCAGCAGTTACCGTGGACAGGGCTACGAGCAGTACTTC.

The chain recombines TRBV7-9 with TRBJ1-3; the D is unclear. Trimming removed 2 bases from V and 4 bases from J, with 12 bases in between. Germline V gene lookup returns CDR1 SEHNR and CDR2 FQNEAQ (reference sequence). This CDR3 comprises 15 residues. Here the CDR3 DNA reads TGTGCCAGCAGCTTATCAAGTGGGCAGGGAAACACCATATATTTT. This codes for CASSLSSGQGNTIYF.

CDR3 nucleotide sequence: TGTGCCAGCAGACTAACAGGGGGTGACACTGAAGCTTTCTTT. It specifies CASRLTGGDTEAFF. V and J are TRBV27 and TRBJ1-1, with 8 bases fitting TRBD1. The CDR3 length is 14 residues. From germline, CDR1 is MNHEY and CDR2 SMNVEV (reference sequence). Trimming took 6 bases from V and 3 from J; bases not matched to a gene: 6.

The rearrangement uses TRBV5-4 and TRBJ2-7, with D perhaps matching TRBD1 (6 bases). V was clipped by 0 bases and J by 1 base, with 14 bases between them. The germline gives CDR1 SGHNT, CDR2 YYREEE (reference sequence). The CDR3 extends over 16 amino acids. The DNA for the CDR3 is TGTGCCAGCAGCTTGGGGGGGCGGCAGGGATCCTACGAGCAGTACTTC. This gives the protein CASSLGGRQGSYEQYF.

In this sample, this clone turned up once. The J gene is TRBJ1-1, the V gene TRBV14; 7 bases are a match to TRBD1. The length of the CDR3 is 14 residues. Per germline, CDR1 SGHDN and CDR2 FVKESK. The trim removed 6 bases at V and 4 bases at J, leaving 8 bases unmatched. The CDR3 region is CASRLDREGTEAFF. CDR3 DNA: TGTGCCAGCAGATTAGACAGGGAAGGCACTGAAGCTTTCTTT.

This chain links TRBV30 with TRBJ1-1, with D unclear. Deletions cut 4 bases from V and 1 base from J, with 7 bases between. The CDR3 is made up of 12 amino acids. In germline, CDR1 is GTSNPN, CDR2 SVGIG (reference sequence). Here the CDR3 DNA reads TGTGCCTGGAACCCCAGGAACACTGAAGCTTTCTTT. Its protein product is CAWNPRNTEAFF.

The chain couples TRBV27 to TRBJ1-2; a possible D gene is TRBD1 (5 bases). The CDR3 spans 16 residues. CDR1 is MNHEY and CDR2 is SMNVEV in the germline V gene (reference sequence). V dropped 3 bases and J dropped 1 base, with 15 bases sitting between them. In nucleotides, the CDR3 is TGTGCCAGCAGTTTCTGGCCAGGGAAATTTAACTATGGCTACACCTTC. It codes for CASSFWPGKFNYGYTF.

The chain couples TRBV2 to TRBJ1-5; D might be TRBD1 (6 bases). With 8 bases removed from V and 5 bases from J, the gap between germline ends came to 25 bases. CDR1 and CDR2 from the germline V gene are SNHLY and FYNNEI. This CDR3 spans 17 amino acids. The CDR3 loop is CASLDRPIFIAYQPQHF. Written as DNA, the CDR3 is TGTGCCAGCCTTGACAGGCCTATTTTTATAGCTTATCAGCCCCAGCATTTT.

This chain uses TRBV19 with TRBJ2-3, with TRBD2 identical over 15 bases. CDR3 length: 16 amino acids. The junction had 5 bases not matched to a gene; V was cut back by 5 bases and J by 5 bases. Germline CDR1 reads LNHDA; CDR2 reads SQIVND (reference sequence). The CDR3 loop reads CASSWTSGRAVDTQYF. CDR3 in DNA: TGTGCCAGTAGTTGGACTAGCGGGAGGGCCGTAGATACGCAGTATTTT.

This chain links TRBV18 with TRBJ2-1; 7 positions match TRBD1. CDR1 and CDR2 from the germline V gene are KGHSH and LQKENI. The ends lost 4 bases at V and 2 bases at J; junction bases unmatched: 2. The CDR3 loop spans 14 amino acids. In DNA, the CDR3 is TGTGCCAGCTCACAGGGACAGACCTACAATGAGCAGTTCTTC. This sequence encodes CASSQGQTYNEQFF.

This chain links TRBV7-2 with TRBJ1-2; weak D call: TRBD1 (6 bases). The CDR3 extends over 15 amino acids. Per germline, CDR1 SGHTA and CDR2 FQGNSA. Deletions cut 5 bases from V and 7 bases from J, with 20 bases between. CDR3 nucleotides: TGTGCCAGCAGCCAACAGGGTTTGGCTACACTTGGCTACACCTTC. It yields the protein CASSQQGLATLGYTF.

The chain links TRBV5-1 to TRBJ2-2; TRBD1 aligns across 11 bases. The V segment lost 4 bases and the J segment 5 bases; nucleotides outside the gene matches: 7. Looked up from germline, CDR1 is SGHRS and CDR2 is YFSETQ. There are 16 residues in the CDR3. Written as DNA, the CDR3 is TGCGCCAGCAGCCCCTTTGGACAGGGGGCGACCGGGGAGCTGTTTTTT. It yields the protein CASSPFGQGATGELFF.

Note on this clone: Possible read error: a much larger clone is one base away. The CDR3 protein is CASSSGQDYGYTF. DNA of the CDR3: TGTGCCAGCAGCTCCGGACAGGACTATGGCTACACCTTC. This chain uses TRBV5-4 with TRBJ1-2; 7 bases map to TRBD1. The CDR3 totals 13 residues. The germline V gene encodes CDR1 SGHNT and CDR2 YYREEE (reference sequence). Losses at the gene ends were 3 bases for V and 3 bases for J; bases not matched to a gene: 2.

This clone was picked up many times. The chain uses TRBV19 and TRBJ2-5, with 7 nucleotides matching TRBD1. CDR1 and CDR2 (germline): LNHDA, SQIVND (reference sequence). The CDR3 spans 15 residues. The trim removed 2 bases at V and 0 bases at J, leaving 3 bases unmatched. The DNA for the CDR3 is TGTGCCAGTAGTATATTCGGGACAGACCAAGAGACCCAGTACTTC. Translating it yields CASSIFGTDQETQYF.

This clone was seen once. The chain uses TRBV12-3 or TRBV12-4 and TRBJ1-1; perhaps TRBD1 as D (5 bases). Deletions cut 6 bases from V and 6 bases from J, with 11 bases between. The CDR3 contains 12 residues. The chain's CDR3 is CASSWGGSEAFF. DNA for the CDR3: TGTGCCAGCAGCTGGGGGGGGTCTGAAGCTTTCTTT.

The rearrangement links TRBV10-2 to TRBJ2-1, with 15 bases fitting TRBD2. The CDR3 sequence is 19 residues long. Per the germline V gene, CDR1 is WSHSY and CDR2 is SAAADI. The ends lost 2 bases at V and 0 bases at J; junction bases unmatched: 5. The DNA for the CDR3 is TGCGCCAGCAGTGAGCGGGGACTAGCGGGAGGACTCTCCTACAATGAGCAGTTCTTC. Translation: CASSERGLAGGLSYNEQFF.